Listed below are T cell receptor beta chains from one sample, sequenced in a study of blood T cells in healthy people across ages. TCRdb itself ran the 5' RACE reads through MiXCR, one entry per CDR3 protein. Here the sample spans 920,000 or so distinct CDR3 sequences, 40% to 45% being singletons. Material: blood. These receptors were collected from a woman aged 55-69 years in good health. Both conserved end residues are trimmed from each CDR3. The order of the fields is J gene, V gene, CDR3 protein.

j_call: NA
v_call: TRBV20-1
cdr3_aa: SIRQQETQY

j_call: TRBJ2-6
v_call: TRBV29-1
cdr3_aa: SVTGTGANVLT

j_call: TRBJ2-1
v_call: TRBV9
cdr3_aa: ASGRSTQFGEQF

j_call: NA
v_call: TRBV14
cdr3_aa: ASSHPRRNPYEQY

j_call: TRBJ1-2
v_call: TRBV10-3
cdr3_aa: ASQATSFGYT

j_call: TRBJ1-5
v_call: TRBV4-1
cdr3_aa: ASRLVDRGDQPQH

j_call: TRBJ2-7
v_call: TRBV6-5
cdr3_aa: ASSYSRAKTYEQY

j_call: TRBJ1-2
v_call: TRBV6-1
cdr3_aa: ASSESRDRGLGYGYT

j_call: TRBJ2-1
v_call: TRBV28
cdr3_aa: ASSTGMSYNEQF

j_call: TRBJ1-6
v_call: TRBV20-1
cdr3_aa: GTGTLHSPLH

j_call: TRBJ2-7
v_call: TRBV29-1
cdr3_aa: SVLGGSERESYEQY

j_call: TRBJ2-7
v_call: TRBV10-1
cdr3_aa: ASTDGARNEQY

j_call: TRBJ2-5
v_call: TRBV12-3/TRBV12-4
cdr3_aa: AGSLNAAGAGQETQY

j_call: TRBJ2-5
v_call: TRBV29-1
cdr3_aa: SVGGGGSETQY

j_call: TRBJ2-1
v_call: TRBV9
cdr3_aa: ASSVDRGDNEQF

j_call: TRBJ1-2
v_call: TRBV20-1
cdr3_aa: SARATDNYGYT

j_call: TRBJ2-3
v_call: TRBV27
cdr3_aa: ASSLFRGPIADTQY

j_call: TRBJ2-5
v_call: TRBV3-1
cdr3_aa: ASSQESRYQETQY

j_call: TRBJ1-1
v_call: TRBV20-1
cdr3_aa: SARGGSRGGVTEAF

j_call: NA
v_call: TRBV28
cdr3_aa: ASSLCCGLFLYEQY

j_call: TRBJ2-1
v_call: TRBV10-3
cdr3_aa: AITFNPGTSGSGSYNEQF

j_call: TRBJ1-3
v_call: TRBV15
cdr3_aa: ATSRGQGTSGNTIY

j_call: TRBJ2-1
v_call: TRBV6-2/TRBV6-3
cdr3_aa: ASRASLPPNEQF

j_call: TRBJ1-4
v_call: TRBV7-9
cdr3_aa: ASSLAPVATNEKLF

j_call: TRBJ2-1
v_call: TRBV12-3/TRBV12-4
cdr3_aa: ASSFIVGDHNEQF

j_call: TRBJ2-7
v_call: TRBV29-1
cdr3_aa: SVESGVHSATYEQY

j_call: TRBJ2-3
v_call: TRBV5-1
cdr3_aa: ASSTGTLSTDTQY

j_call: TRBJ2-5
v_call: TRBV5-1
cdr3_aa: ASSPTPTGLGETQY

j_call: TRBJ2-7
v_call: TRBV7-2
cdr3_aa: ASSLVAGQGLSYEQY

j_call: TRBJ2-3
v_call: TRBV7-8
cdr3_aa: ASSSGGKVGGPYTQY

j_call: TRBJ2-1
v_call: TRBV7-2
cdr3_aa: ASSFRQLGGGVGNEQF

j_call: TRBJ2-1
v_call: TRBV12-3/TRBV12-4
cdr3_aa: ASSLRGLEGNEQF

j_call: TRBJ2-7
v_call: TRBV7-2
cdr3_aa: ASSSQTRVGEQY

j_call: TRBJ1-5
v_call: TRBV2
cdr3_aa: ASSGREGGRQPQH

j_call: TRBJ2-7
v_call: TRBV11-2
cdr3_aa: ASSITTGPSGEQY

j_call: TRBJ2-1
v_call: TRBV20-1
cdr3_aa: SASSAHEGEF

j_call: TRBJ2-7
v_call: TRBV20-1
cdr3_aa: SARDGTSLSYEQY

j_call: TRBJ2-1
v_call: TRBV12-3/TRBV12-4
cdr3_aa: ASSPRERTLTGWF

j_call: TRBJ2-2
v_call: TRBV6-6
cdr3_aa: ASTGSRELF

j_call: TRBJ2-7
v_call: TRBV6-5
cdr3_aa: ASSPTSGTSTHEQY

j_call: TRBJ2-1
v_call: TRBV27
cdr3_aa: ASSLWSGSSNEQF

j_call: NA
v_call: TRBV27
cdr3_aa: ASSLRTSYGQF

j_call: TRBJ2-5
v_call: TRBV3-1
cdr3_aa: ASSQVKVLTHRKETQY

j_call: TRBJ2-1
v_call: TRBV20-1
cdr3_aa: SALGLAGDEQF

j_call: TRBJ2-2
v_call: TRBV5-5
cdr3_aa: ASSSAPYTGELF

j_call: TRBJ2-1
v_call: TRBV7-3
cdr3_aa: ASSLNGGIHNEQF

j_call: TRBJ1-5
v_call: TRBV20-1
cdr3_aa: SARDQRTGAYSNQPQH

j_call: TRBJ2-7
v_call: TRBV10-2
cdr3_aa: ASSEGTEYEQY

j_call: TRBJ2-3
v_call: TRBV12-3/TRBV12-4
cdr3_aa: ASSLRVQADTQY

j_call: TRBJ2-7
v_call: TRBV28
cdr3_aa: ASSLYTGGPTYEQY

j_call: TRBJ1-2
v_call: TRBV12-3/TRBV12-4
cdr3_aa: ASSRGSTYGYT

j_call: TRBJ1-4
v_call: TRBV20-1
cdr3_aa: SAVGRKTEKLF

j_call: TRBJ2-3
v_call: TRBV7-6
cdr3_aa: ASSATSGAVVDTQY

j_call: TRBJ2-3
v_call: TRBV5-1
cdr3_aa: ASMVSFTDTQY

j_call: TRBJ2-3
v_call: TRBV5-1
cdr3_aa: ASSLAGQGQADTQY